This T cell receptor beta chain originates from a study of circulating and synovial CD4+ cells in juvenile arthritis. In regard to this clone: The antigen is not known.

The CDR3 runs to 15 residues. Germline V lookup: CDR1 MDHEN, CDR2 SYDVKM. Trimming took 2 bases from V and 4 from J, leaving 14 bases between them. Study-wide points: Some such blood samples were as oligoclonal as synovium. CPL versus bulk CD4 samples: T cell genome counts differed by at least an order of magnitude. Circulating pathogenic-like lymphocytes shared a substantially higher fraction of CDR3 sequences with synovium than bulk blood.

Patients with active juvenile idiopathic arthritis donated these samples. TCRdb keeps only in-frame clones here, not all; method: immunoSEQ multiplex PCR. Among under 35,000 clones, around 95% were seen once, and the ten largest hold 2.9%. The rearrangement joins TRBV28 to TRBJ1-2; TRBD1 is a possible D gene (5 bases). Source material: CD4+ T cells from blood. The TCR sequence derives from a human donor with juvenile idiopathic arthritis. CDR3 protein: CASSLQLRGGYGYTF. For the CDR3, the DNA is TGTGCCAGCAGTTTACAATTACGGGGGGGCTATGGCTACACCTTC.